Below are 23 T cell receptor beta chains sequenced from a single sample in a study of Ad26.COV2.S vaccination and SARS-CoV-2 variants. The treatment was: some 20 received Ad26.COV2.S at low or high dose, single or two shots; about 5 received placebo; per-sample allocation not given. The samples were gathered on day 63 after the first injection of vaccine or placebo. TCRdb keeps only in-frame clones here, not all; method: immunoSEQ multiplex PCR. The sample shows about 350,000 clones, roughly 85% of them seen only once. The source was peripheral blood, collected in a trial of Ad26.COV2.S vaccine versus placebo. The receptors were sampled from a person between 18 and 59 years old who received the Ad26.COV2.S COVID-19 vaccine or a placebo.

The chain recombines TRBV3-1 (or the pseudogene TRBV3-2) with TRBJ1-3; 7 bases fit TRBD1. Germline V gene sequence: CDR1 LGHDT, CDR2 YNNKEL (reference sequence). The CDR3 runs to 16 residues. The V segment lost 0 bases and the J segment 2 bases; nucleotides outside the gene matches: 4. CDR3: CASSQEGQGAGNTIYF. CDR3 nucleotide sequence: TGTGCCAGCAGCCAAGAAGGGCAGGGGGCTGGAAACACCATATATTTT.

The CDR3 bases are TGCGCCAGCAGCCAAGCTAGCGGGGCCACCTACGAGCAGTACTTC. The encoded protein is CASSQASGATYEQYF. The rearrangement uses TRBV4-1 and TRBJ2-7, with 9 positions matching TRBD2. Unmatched junction bases numbered 3, after V lost 1 base and J lost 2 bases. CDR1 and CDR2 from the germline V gene are MGHRA and YSYEKL. This CDR3 is 15 amino acids long.

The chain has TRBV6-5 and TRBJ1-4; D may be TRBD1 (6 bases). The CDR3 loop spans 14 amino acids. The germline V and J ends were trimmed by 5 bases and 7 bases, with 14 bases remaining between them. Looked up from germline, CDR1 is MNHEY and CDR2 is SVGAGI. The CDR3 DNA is TGTGCCAGCAGTCAGGGGAGGGGAAGTGAAAAACTGTTTTTT. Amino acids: CASSQGRGSEKLFF.

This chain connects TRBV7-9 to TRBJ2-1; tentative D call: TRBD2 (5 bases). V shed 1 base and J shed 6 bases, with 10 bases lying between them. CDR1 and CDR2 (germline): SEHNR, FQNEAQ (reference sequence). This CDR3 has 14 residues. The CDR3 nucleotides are TGTGCCAGCAGCTTAGTTTCTCGGGGCAATGAGCAGTTCTTC. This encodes CASSLVSRGNEQFF. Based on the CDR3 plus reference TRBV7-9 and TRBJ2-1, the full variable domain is DTGVSQNPRHKITKRGQNVTFRCDPISEHNRLYWYRQTLGQGPEFLTYFQNEAQLEKSRLLSDRFSAERPKGSFSTLEIQRTEQGDSAMYLCASSLVSRGNEQFFGPGTRLTVL.

The CDR3 coding sequence is TGTGCCAGCAGCTCGGGACAGGAGTGGGGCGAGCAGTACTTC. Protein sequence: CASSSGQEWGEQYF. The V call is TRBV6-5, the J call TRBJ2-7, with TRBD1 matching 8 bases. In germline, CDR1 is MNHEY, CDR2 SVGAGI. V trimming: 6 bases; J trimming: 6 bases; junction bases outside the gene matches: 10. This CDR3 spans 14 amino acids.

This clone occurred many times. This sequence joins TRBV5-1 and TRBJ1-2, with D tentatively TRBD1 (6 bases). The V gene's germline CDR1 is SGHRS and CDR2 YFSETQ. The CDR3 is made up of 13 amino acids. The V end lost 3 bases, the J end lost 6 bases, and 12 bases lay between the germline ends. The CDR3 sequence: CASSYTGTDGYTF. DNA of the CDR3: TGCGCCAGCAGCTACACAGGGACGGATGGCTACACCTTC.

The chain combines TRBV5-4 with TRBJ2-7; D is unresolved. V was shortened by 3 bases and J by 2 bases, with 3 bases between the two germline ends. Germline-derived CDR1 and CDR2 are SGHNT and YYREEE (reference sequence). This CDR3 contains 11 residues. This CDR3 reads CASSSPYEQYF. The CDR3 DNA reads TGTGCCAGCAGCTCCCCCTACGAGCAGTACTTC.

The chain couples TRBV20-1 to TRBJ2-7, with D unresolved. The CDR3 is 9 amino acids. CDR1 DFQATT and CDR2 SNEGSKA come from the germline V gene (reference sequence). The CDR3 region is CTRMSEQYF. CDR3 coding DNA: TGCACCCGTATGAGCGAGCAGTACTTC.

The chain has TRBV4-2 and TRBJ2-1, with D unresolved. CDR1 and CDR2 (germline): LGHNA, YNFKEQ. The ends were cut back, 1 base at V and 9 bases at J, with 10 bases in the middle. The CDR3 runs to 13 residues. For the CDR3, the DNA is TGTGCCAGCAGCCAAGCCCCATTATCTGAGCAGTTCTTC. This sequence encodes CASSQAPLSEQFF.

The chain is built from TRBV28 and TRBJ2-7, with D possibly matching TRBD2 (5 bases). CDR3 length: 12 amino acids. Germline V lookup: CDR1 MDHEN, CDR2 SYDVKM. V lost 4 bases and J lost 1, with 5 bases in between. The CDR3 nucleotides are TGTGCCAGCAGTTCGGGGTCCTACGAGCAGTACTTC. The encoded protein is CASSSGSYEQYF.

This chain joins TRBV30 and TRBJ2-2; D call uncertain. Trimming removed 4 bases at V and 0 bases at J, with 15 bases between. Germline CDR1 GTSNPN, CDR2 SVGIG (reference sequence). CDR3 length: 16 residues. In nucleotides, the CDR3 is TGTGCCTGGACCGGTCCCGGAGATGCGAACACCGGGGAGCTGTTTTTT. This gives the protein CAWTGPGDANTGELFF.

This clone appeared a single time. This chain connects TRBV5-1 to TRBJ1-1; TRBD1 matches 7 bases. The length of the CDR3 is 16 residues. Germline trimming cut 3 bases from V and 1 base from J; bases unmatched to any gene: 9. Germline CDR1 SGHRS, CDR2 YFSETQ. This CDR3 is CASSSVTGKGNTEAFF. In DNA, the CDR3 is TGCGCCAGCAGCTCCGTGACAGGGAAGGGGAACACTGAAGCTTTCTTT.

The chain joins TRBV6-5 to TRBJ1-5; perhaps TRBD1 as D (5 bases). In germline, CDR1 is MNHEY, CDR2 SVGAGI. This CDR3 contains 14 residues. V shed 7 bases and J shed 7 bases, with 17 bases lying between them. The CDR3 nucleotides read TGTGCCAGCACCGATTGGGACGAGGGGCAGCCCCAGCATTTT. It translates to CASTDWDEGQPQHF.

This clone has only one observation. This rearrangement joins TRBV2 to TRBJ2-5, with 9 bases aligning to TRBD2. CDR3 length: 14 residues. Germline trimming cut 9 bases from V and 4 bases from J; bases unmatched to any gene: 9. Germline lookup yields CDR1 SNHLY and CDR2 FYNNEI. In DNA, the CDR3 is TGTGCCAGTTTAGCGGGGGACACTTTAGAGACCCAGTACTTC. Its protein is CASLAGDTLETQYF.

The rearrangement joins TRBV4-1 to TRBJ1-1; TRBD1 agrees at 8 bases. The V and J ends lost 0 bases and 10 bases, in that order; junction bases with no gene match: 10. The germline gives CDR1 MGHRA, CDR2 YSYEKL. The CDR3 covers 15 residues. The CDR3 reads CASSQDQAGGAGAFF. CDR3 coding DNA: TGCGCCAGCAGCCAAGATCAGGCAGGGGGCGCGGGAGCTTTCTTT.

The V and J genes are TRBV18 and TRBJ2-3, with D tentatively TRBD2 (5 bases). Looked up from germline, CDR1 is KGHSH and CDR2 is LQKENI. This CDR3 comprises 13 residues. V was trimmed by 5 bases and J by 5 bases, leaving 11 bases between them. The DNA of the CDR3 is TGTGCCAGCTCAGGAGGAGTCGGAGATACGCAGTATTTT. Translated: CASSGGVGDTQYF.

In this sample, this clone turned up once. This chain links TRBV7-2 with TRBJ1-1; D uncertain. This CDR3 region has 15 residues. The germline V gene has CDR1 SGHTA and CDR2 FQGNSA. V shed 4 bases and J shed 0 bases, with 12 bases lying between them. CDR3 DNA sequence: TGTGCCAGCAGCTACCGGGGAGGATTGAACACTGAAGCTTTCTTT. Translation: CASSYRGGLNTEAFF.

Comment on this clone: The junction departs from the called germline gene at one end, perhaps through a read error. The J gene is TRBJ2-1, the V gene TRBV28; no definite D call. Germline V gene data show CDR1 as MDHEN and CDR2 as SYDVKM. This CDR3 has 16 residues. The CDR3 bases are TGTGCCAGCAGCGAAAAATTGCTCCAAAATTACAATGGGCAGTTCTTC. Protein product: CASSEKLLQNYNGQFF.

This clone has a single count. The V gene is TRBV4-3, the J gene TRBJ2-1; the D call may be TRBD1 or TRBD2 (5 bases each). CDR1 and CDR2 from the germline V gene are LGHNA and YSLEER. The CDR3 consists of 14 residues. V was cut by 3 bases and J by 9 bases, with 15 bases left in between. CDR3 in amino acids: CASSQGWGMAEQFF. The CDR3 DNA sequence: TGCGCCAGCAGCCAGGGTTGGGGGATGGCTGAGCAGTTCTTC.

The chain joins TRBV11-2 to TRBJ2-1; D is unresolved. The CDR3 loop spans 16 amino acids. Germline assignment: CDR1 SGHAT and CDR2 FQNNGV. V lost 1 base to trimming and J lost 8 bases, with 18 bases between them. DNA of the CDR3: TGTGCCAGCAGCTTAGTTTCAACGCAGCCTGATGATGAGCAGTTCTTC. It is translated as CASSLVSTQPDDEQFF.

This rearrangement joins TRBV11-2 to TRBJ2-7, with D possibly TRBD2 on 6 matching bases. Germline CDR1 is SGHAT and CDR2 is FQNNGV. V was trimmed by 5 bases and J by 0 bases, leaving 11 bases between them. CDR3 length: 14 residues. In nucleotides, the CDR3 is TGTGCCAGCAGCCTGGGGGGATACTCCTACGAGCAGTACTTC. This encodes CASSLGGYSYEQYF.

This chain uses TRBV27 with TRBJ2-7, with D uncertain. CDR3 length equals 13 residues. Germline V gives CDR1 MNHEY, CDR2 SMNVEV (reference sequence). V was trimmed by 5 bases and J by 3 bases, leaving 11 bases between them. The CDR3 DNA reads TGTGCCAGCAGTCGCCCACCTCTCTACGAGCAGTACTTC. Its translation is CASSRPPLYEQYF.

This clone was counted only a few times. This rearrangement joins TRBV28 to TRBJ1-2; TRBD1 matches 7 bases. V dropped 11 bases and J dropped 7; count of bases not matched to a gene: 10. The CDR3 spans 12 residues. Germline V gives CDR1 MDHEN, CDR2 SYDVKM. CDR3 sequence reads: CAAQSQGGGYTF. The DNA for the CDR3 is TGTGCCGCCCAATCGCAGGGGGGTGGCTACACCTTC.